Following are 20 T cell receptor beta chains from one sample sequenced in a study of response to subunit inactivated influenza vaccine (dated by TCRdb to the late 2010s). Libraries were built with RT-PCR. TCRdb shows the sequencer as Illumina HiSeq 2500. The public sequencing data were trimmed at Q25 with fastp and processed into clonotypes with MiXCR by TCRdb, which kept only in-frame beta chains. Records with the same CDR3 protein are collapsed into one entry carrying the most frequent genes and DNA. For this sample the table gives some 150,000 distinct CDR3 sequences, of which about an eighth were detected only once. The ten largest account for 25% to 30% of the sample. These sequences were also reported in another study, on T cells expressing NK-cell markers. The second study, in turn, reports: The TCR beta cDNA libraries were made using 5'RACE template switching, a step that added both a universal primer site and unique molecular identifiers.

The source was CD8+ T cells sorted from PBMCs, collected 11 to 12 days after vaccination. The receptors stem from a middle-aged man who received an inactivated influenza vaccine. Donor details come from another sample of the same person, matched by shared clones.

This clonotype was observed at least ten times. The chain combines TRBV7-8 with TRBJ2-1; tentatively, D is TRBD1 (5 bases). V lost 0 bases and J 0 bases, leaving 12 bases between the germline ends. CDR1 SGHVS and CDR2 FQNEAQ come from the germline V gene. CDR3 length: 17 residues. CDR3 in amino acids: CASSLASAGPSYNEQFF. The CDR3 DNA reads as TGTGCCAGCAGCTTAGCATCGGCAGGGCCCTCCTACAATGAGCAGTTCTTC.

This clonotype was seen more than once but under ten times. The rearrangement joins TRBV5-1 to TRBJ2-7; D ambiguous. This CDR3 spans 16 amino acids. V dropped 2 bases and J dropped 6 bases, with 21 bases sitting between them. CDR1 SGHRS and CDR2 YFSETQ come from the germline V gene. CDR3 protein: CASSLNMGSDPLEQYF. CDR3 sequence (DNA): TGCGCCAGCAGCTTAAATATGGGGTCTGACCCTCTCGAGCAGTACTTC.

The sample holds a few counts of this clonotype. The chain recombines TRBV9 with TRBJ2-1; 9 nucleotides align to TRBD1. CDR3 length equals 16 residues. Germline-derived CDR1 and CDR2 are SGDLS and YYNGEE. V dropped 2 bases and J dropped 6; count of bases not matched to a gene: 9. In DNA, the CDR3 is TGTGCCAGCAGCGTGCTCTCGGGACAGGGTACCAATGAGCAGTTCTTC. Translating it yields CASSVLSGQGTNEQFF.

At least ten counts were recorded for this clonotype. The chain couples TRBV2 to TRBJ2-2, with 10 bases aligning to TRBD2. Germline CDR1 is SNHLY and CDR2 is FYNNEI. The J segment lost 6 bases and the V segment lost 10 bases, leaving 8 bases of the junction unmatched. CDR3 length equals 14 residues. This CDR3 reads CAILAGEGSGELFF. For the CDR3, the DNA is TGTGCCATCCTAGCGGGAGAGGGATCCGGGGAGCTGTTTTTT.

The chain uses TRBV6-1 and TRBJ1-1; 7 bases align to TRBD1. This CDR3 region has 14 residues. V shed 6 bases, J shed 10 bases, and the junction held 14 bases outside the gene matches. In germline, CDR1 is MNHNS, CDR2 SASEGT. The CDR3 here is CASRHQGDPTGAFF. Here the CDR3 DNA reads TGTGCCAGCAGACATCAGGGGGACCCTACGGGAGCTTTCTTT.

The rearrangement links TRBV7-2 to TRBJ2-5, with D unclear. V was cut by 4 bases and J by 3 bases, with 9 bases left in between. This CDR3 is 13 amino acids long. In germline, CDR1 is SGHTA, CDR2 FQGNSA. This CDR3 reads CASSSMSKETQYF. The DNA for the CDR3 is TGTGCCAGCAGCTCCATGTCAAAAGAGACCCAGTACTTC.

This clonotype was seen many times. The genes are TRBV15 and TRBJ2-1; D not resolved. This CDR3 spans 14 amino acids. Germline loops: CDR1 LNHNV, CDR2 YYDKDF (reference sequence). With 1 base removed from V and 7 bases from J, the gap between germline ends came to 11 bases. The CDR3 loop reads CATSRVVFGNEQFF. In DNA, the CDR3 is TGTGCCACCAGCAGAGTAGTATTTGGAAATGAGCAGTTCTTC.

The sample holds a few counts of this clonotype. The V gene is TRBV6-5, the J gene TRBJ2-1, with D hard to call. Trimming stripped 3 bases from V and 10 bases from J, with 10 bases between. The CDR3 covers 12 residues. The germline V gene encodes CDR1 MNHEY and CDR2 SVGAGI. The CDR3 nucleotides read TGTGCCAGCAGTTATGCAATCGGAGAGCAGTTCTTC. Protein: CASSYAIGEQFF.

The chain couples TRBV4-3 to TRBJ2-7, with D tentatively TRBD2 (6 bases). This CDR3 is built from 14 residues. Looked up from germline, CDR1 is LGHNA and CDR2 is YSLEER. The V end lost 3 bases, the J end lost 4 bases, and 13 bases lay between the germline ends. Here the CDR3 reads CASSQGTGIYEQYF. For the CDR3, the DNA is TGCGCCAGCAGCCAGGGGACTGGGATATACGAGCAGTACTTC.

This clonotype was observed a handful of times. The chain links TRBV3-1 to TRBJ2-2, with TRBD1 as a possible D gene (6 bases). The CDR3 totals 17 residues. Germline CDR1 and CDR2: LGHDT and YNNKEL (reference sequence). The germline V and J ends were trimmed by 3 bases and 0 bases, with 14 bases remaining between them. The chain's CDR3 is CASSHPGAFANTGELFF. The DNA for the CDR3 is TGTGCCAGCAGCCATCCAGGGGCGTTCGCGAACACCGGGGAGCTGTTTTTT.

This clonotype has only a few counts. The V gene is TRBV7-9, the J gene TRBJ1-4, with 9 bases that match TRBD1. The J segment lost 5 bases and the V segment lost 2 bases, leaving 6 bases of the junction unmatched. Germline CDR1 and CDR2: SEHNR and FQNEAQ (reference sequence). This CDR3 contains 16 residues. DNA for the CDR3: TGTGCCAGCAGCTTAACGGCCGGGACAGGGAATGAAAAACTGTTTTTT. Its translation is CASSLTAGTGNEKLFF.

There are a few counts of this clonotype. The rearrangement links TRBV4-3 to TRBJ2-1; possibly TRBD2 for D (5 bases). The CDR3 loop spans 15 amino acids. Deletions cut 1 base from V and 0 bases from J, with 7 bases between. Germline lookup yields CDR1 LGHNA and CDR2 YSLEER. CDR3: CASSQAGYSYNEQFF. The CDR3 nucleotides read TGCGCCAGCAGCCAAGCGGGGTACTCCTACAATGAGCAGTTCTTC.

This clonotype was recorded at least ten times. This chain joins TRBV7-2 and TRBJ1-1; no firm D call. The ends were cut back, 4 bases at V and 5 bases at J, with 5 bases in the middle. The germline V gene has CDR1 SGHTA and CDR2 FQGNSA. The CDR3 totals 11 residues. CDR3 protein: CASSSGTEAFF. In DNA, the CDR3 is TGTGCCAGCAGCTCCGGGACTGAAGCTTTCTTT. The whole variable domain, filled in from reference TRBV7-2 and TRBJ1-1, reads GAGVSQSPSNKVTEKGKDVELRCDPISGHTALYWYRQSLGQGLEFLIYFQGNSAPDKSGLPSDRFSAERTGGSVSTLTIQRTQQEDSAVYLCASSSGTEAFFGQGTRLTVV.

A few counts support this clonotype. The rearrangement links TRBV6-5 to TRBJ2-3, with D unresolved. Germline V gene data show CDR1 as MNHEY and CDR2 as SVGAGI. The CDR3 is 16 amino acids. V was pared by 4 bases and J by 2 bases, with 16 bases between. The CDR3 sequence: CASSSVPSGDTDTQYF. CDR3 nucleotide sequence: TGTGCCAGCAGTTCGGTACCTTCTGGGGACACAGATACGCAGTATTTT.

The V call is TRBV27, the J call TRBJ2-1, with TRBD2 identical over 7 bases. V gave up 4 bases and J gave up 4 bases; unmatched junction bases: 4. CDR1 is MNHEY, CDR2 SMNVEV, per germline (reference sequence). This CDR3 has 14 residues. The CDR3 region has the DNA TGTGCCAGCAGTTCCCTCGGGGGGTACAATGAGCAGTTCTTC. Amino acid sequence: CASSSLGGYNEQFF.

As for this clonotype: The junction does not match germline at one end; this may be a read error. The CDR3 protein is CASSPRTTGHHGYTF. CDR3 DNA: TGTGCCAGCAGCCCCCGGACCACCGGACATCATGGGTACACCTTC. The chain joins TRBV2 to TRBJ1-2; perhaps TRBD1 as D (5 bases). CDR1 and CDR2 (germline): SNHLY, FYNNEI. The CDR3 has 15 amino acids. Based on the CDR3 plus reference TRBV2 and TRBJ1-2, the full variable domain is EPEVTQTPSHQVTQMGQEVILRCVPISNHLYFYWYRQILGQKVEFLVSFYNNEISEKSEIFDDQFSVERPDGSNFTLKIRSTKLEDSAMYFCASSPRTTGHHGYTFGSGTRLTVV.

There are a few counts of this clonotype. The chain is built from TRBV25-1 and TRBJ2-5; perhaps TRBD2 as D (6 bases). The CDR3 is made up of 13 amino acids. With 6 bases removed from V and 5 bases from J, the gap between germline ends came to 13 bases. Germline values: CDR1 MGHDK, CDR2 SYGVNS. CDR3 nucleotides: TGTGCCAGCAGCGGGACTTCAGGGGAGACCCAGTACTTC. Protein product: CASSGTSGETQYF.

V usage is TRBV20-1 and J usage is TRBJ2-7, with no clear D. Germline assignment: CDR1 DFQATT and CDR2 SNEGSKA (reference sequence). V was clipped by 0 bases and J by 6 bases, with 12 bases between them. This CDR3 spans 13 amino acids. The CDR3 reads CSARDLSLGEQYF. The CDR3 nucleotides are TGCAGTGCTAGAGATCTATCCCTAGGCGAGCAGTACTTC.

This clonotype has a handful of counts. The chain couples TRBV10-3 to TRBJ2-2; the D gene is possibly TRBD1 (6 bases). Germline V gives CDR1 ENHRY, CDR2 SYGVKD. V lost 4 bases and J lost 2, with 11 bases in between. The CDR3 extends over 15 amino acids. The CDR3, as DNA: TGTGCCATCAGTGGGGGACATGAAAACACCGGGGAGCTGTTTTTT. As protein: CAISGGHENTGELFF.

The chain carries TRBV12-3 or TRBV12-4 and TRBJ2-7, with a possible D match to TRBD2 (6 bases). The CDR3 is 15 residues long. V lost 2 bases, J lost 0 bases, and 11 bases lay in between. For the CDR3, the DNA is TGTGCCAGCAGTTTACCTCTAGCGAACTCCTACGAGCAGTACTTC. Amino acid sequence: CASSLPLANSYEQYF.